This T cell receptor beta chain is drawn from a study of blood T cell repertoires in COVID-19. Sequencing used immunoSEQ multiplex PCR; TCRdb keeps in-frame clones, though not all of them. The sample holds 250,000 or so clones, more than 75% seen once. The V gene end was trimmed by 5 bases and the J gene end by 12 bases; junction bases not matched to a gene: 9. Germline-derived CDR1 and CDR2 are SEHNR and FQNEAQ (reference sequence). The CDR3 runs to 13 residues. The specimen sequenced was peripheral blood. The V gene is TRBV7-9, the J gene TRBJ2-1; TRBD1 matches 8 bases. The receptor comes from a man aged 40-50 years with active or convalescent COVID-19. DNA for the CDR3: TGTGCCAGCAGCATCTCCGACAGGGGTTCGCAGTTCTTC. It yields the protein CASSISDRGSQFF.